One sample yielded the 27 T cell receptor beta chains listed below, sequenced in a study of T cell responses to AZD1222 COVID-19 vaccine. Using immunoSEQ multiplex PCR, the repertoire was profiled, and TCRdb retains in-frame clones only, with some absent. The sample lists 140,000 to 150,000 clones, around 88% occurring once. The specimen comprised peripheral blood, sampled on day 0 of AZD1222 vaccination. The receptors come from an adult in good health.

The V call is TRBV5-7, the J call TRBJ1-1; D gene unclear. TRBV5-7 carries the ORF label, with uncertain function. The CDR3 runs to 18 residues. V lost 0 bases to trimming and J lost 4 bases, with 22 bases between them. The CDR3 nucleotides read TGTGCCAGCAGCTTGGCAACCGACGGTTGTGATCGCGGCACTGAAGCTTTCTTT. It specifies CASSLATDGCDRGTEAFF.

This chain links TRBV4-3 with TRBJ1-2; the D gene is possibly TRBD1 (6 bases). The germline V gene has CDR1 LGHNA and CDR2 YSLEER. This CDR3 is built from 13 residues. V was clipped by 1 base and J by 6 bases, with 9 bases between them. The DNA of the CDR3 is TGCGCCAGCAGCCAAGCACAGGGTAATGGCTACACCTTC. This codes for CASSQAQGNGYTF.

This clone occurred a few times. V is TRBV19 and J is TRBJ1-4; no clear D. Germline V gene sequence: CDR1 LNHDA, CDR2 SQIVND (reference sequence). V was trimmed by 7 bases and J by 10 bases, leaving 16 bases between them. This CDR3 has 13 amino acids. The CDR3 coding sequence is TGTGCCAGTAAACTAGGACTTGGTGGAAAACTGTTTTTT. Residues: CASKLGLGGKLFF.

This clone was counted a single time. This chain joins TRBV12-3 or TRBV12-4 and TRBJ2-5; 7 bases line up with TRBD1. The CDR3 totals 12 residues. V lost 6 bases and J lost 5; bases outside the gene matches: 3. CDR3 in DNA: TGTGCCAGCAGCCAGGGGGTGGAGACCCAGTACTTC. It specifies CASSQGVETQYF.

The rearrangement uses TRBV11-2 and TRBJ2-4; the match to TRBD2 covers 9 bases. CDR3 length: 16 amino acids. With 3 bases clipped from V and 3 bases from J, the junction kept 6 bases outside the gene matches. Germline CDR1 and CDR2: SGHAT and FQNNGV. CDR3 protein: CASSFSLAGSKNIQYF. In DNA, the CDR3 is TGTGCCAGCAGCTTCTCTCTAGCGGGGAGCAAAAACATTCAGTACTTC.

The chain is built from TRBV21-1 and TRBJ1-2. TRBV21-1 is a recognized pseudogene. The CDR3 loop spans 17 amino acids. This CDR3 reads CASSACRDPILLYGYTF. The CDR3 bases are TGTGCCAGCAGCGCCTGCCGGGACCCCATTTTGCTCTATGGCTACACCTTC.

The J gene is TRBJ1-5, the V gene TRBV27, with 7 bases lining up with TRBD1. Germline assignment: CDR1 MNHEY and CDR2 SMNVEV (reference sequence). The junction had 7 bases not matched to a gene; V was cut back by 3 bases and J by 5 bases. The CDR3 is 15 residues long. The CDR3 DNA is TGTGCCAGCAGTTTCAGAGGGGGCAGTTATCAGCCCCAGCATTTT. Its protein product is CASSFRGGSYQPQHF.

A word on this clone: The same CDR3 also results from other DNA sequences found in this sample. This chain joins TRBV18 and TRBJ2-3; maybe TRBD2 (6 bases). V lost 0 bases and J lost 5, with 6 bases in between. Germline-derived CDR1 and CDR2 are KGHSH and LQKENI. This CDR3 has 13 amino acids. The CDR3 is CASSPPGGDTQYF. The CDR3 nucleotides are TGTGCCAGCTCACCACCGGGGGGAGATACGCAGTATTTT.

The rearrangement joins TRBV10-3 to TRBJ1-1; 12 nucleotides line up with TRBD1. CDR1 and CDR2 (germline): ENHRY, SYGVKD. Trimming removed 11 bases from V and 7 bases from J; junction bases left unmatched: 23. The CDR3 consists of 18 residues. The CDR3 DNA sequence: TGTGCCGTGAGGGGACAGGGGGCGGGTTCGCTCTCGGGCTATGAAGCTTTCTTT. Amino acids: CAVRGQGAGSLSGYEAFF.

On this clone itself: The identical CDR3 is also encoded by other nucleotide sequences in the sample. The gene calls are TRBV7-9 and TRBJ1-1; D is unresolved. The V and J ends lost 5 bases and 1 base respectively, with 8 bases between them. CDR1 SEHNR and CDR2 FQNEAQ come from the germline V gene (reference sequence). The CDR3 has 13 residues. CDR3 sequence: CASSPMGNTEAFF. CDR3 sequence (DNA): TGTGCCAGCAGCCCCATGGGGAACACTGAAGCTTTCTTT.

The chain combines TRBV3-1 (or the pseudogene TRBV3-2) with TRBJ2-3, with 10 bases aligning to TRBD1. V lost 5 bases and J lost 3; bases outside the gene matches: 5. The CDR3 is 15 residues long. Germline V lookup: CDR1 LGHDT, CDR2 YNNKEL (reference sequence). In DNA form, the CDR3 reads TGTGCCAGCAGCTTACCGGGACAGGGGACAGATACGCAGTATTTT. Translation gives CASSLPGQGTDTQYF.

J is TRBJ1-2 and V is TRBV5-1; the D is unclear. Germline V lookup: CDR1 SGHRS, CDR2 YFSETQ. Trimming cost V 0 bases and J 4 bases, with 10 bases left between them. The CDR3 runs 14 residues. The CDR3 is CASSLADFLYGYTF. In nucleotides, the CDR3 is TGCGCCAGCAGCTTGGCAGATTTCCTCTATGGCTACACCTTC. Looking up the rest from reference TRBV5-1 and TRBJ1-2 gives the full variable domain: KAGVTQTPRYLIKTRGQQVTLSCSPISGHRSVSWYQQTPGQGLQFLFEYFSETQRNKGNFPGRFSGRQFSNSRSEMNVSTLELGDSALYLCASSLADFLYGYTFGSGTRLTVV.

This clone was counted a single time. The J gene is TRBJ2-1, the V gene TRBV9; no reliable D call. The germline CDR1 and CDR2 sequences are SGDLS and YYNGEE. This CDR3 has 15 amino acids. Trimming took off 2 bases at V and 9 bases at J, with 18 bases between the two ends. The CDR3 coding sequence is TGTGCCAGCAGCGTCGGGTTAGCAGAATGGGGTGAGCAGTTCTTC. Protein sequence: CASSVGLAEWGEQFF.

The rearrangement uses TRBV28 and TRBJ2-2, with 7 bases aligning to TRBD2. The CDR3 loop spans 15 amino acids. With 8 bases clipped from V and 5 bases from J, the junction kept 11 bases outside the gene matches. CDR1 MDHEN and CDR2 SYDVKM come from the germline V gene. CDR3 in amino acids: CASLLGGEVTGELFF. The DNA of the CDR3 is TGTGCCAGCCTCCTGGGAGGGGAGGTGACCGGGGAGCTGTTTTTT.

This chain connects TRBV14 to TRBJ1-2, with D unclear. Germline CDR1 is SGHDN and CDR2 is FVKESK. There are 13 residues in the CDR3. Trimming took off 4 bases at V and 8 bases at J, with 14 bases between the two ends. CDR3 in DNA: TGTGCCAGCAGCCGCATCCAGCTCAGGGGCTACACCTTC. Translated, it gives CASSRIQLRGYTF.

The CDR3 DNA is TGTGCCAGCAGTGATGTAGGCGGGGTTGGCTACACCTTC. This gives the protein CASSDVGGVGYTF. The chain links TRBV6-4 to TRBJ1-2, with no clear D. There are 13 residues in the CDR3. V was clipped by 3 bases and J by 7 bases, with 12 bases between them. Germline V CDR1 and CDR2: MRHNA, SNTAGT.

The chain combines TRBV19 with TRBJ1-6, with no clear D. The germline V gene encodes CDR1 LNHDA and CDR2 SQIVND (reference sequence). This CDR3 region has 16 residues. The V end lost 6 bases, the J end lost 7 bases, and 19 bases lay between the germline ends. The CDR3 loop is CASSRPREGTNSPLHF. Here the CDR3 DNA reads TGTGCCAGTAGCCGCCCGAGGGAGGGCACGAATTCACCCCTCCACTTT.

V usage is TRBV5-8 and J usage is TRBJ1-2; TRBD1 aligns across 9 bases. V lost 4 bases and J lost 6; bases outside the gene matches: 7. Per the germline V gene, CDR1 is SGHTS and CDR2 is YDEGEE. This CDR3 comprises 14 residues. The CDR3 protein is CASSPDRGLDGYTF. The CDR3 DNA follows: TGTGCCAGCAGCCCGGACAGGGGATTGGATGGCTACACCTTC.

This clone showed up just a few times. This chain uses TRBV5-4 with TRBJ2-7; 12 bases are shared with TRBD2. CDR1 and CDR2 (germline): SGHNT, YYREEE (reference sequence). Trimming cost V 1 base and J 5 bases; bases outside gene matches: 10. The CDR3 has 17 amino acids. CDR3 amino acids: CASSLPRLAGEMHEQYF. In nucleotides, the CDR3 is TGTGCCAGCAGCTTGCCCAGACTAGCGGGGGAAATGCACGAGCAGTACTTC.

This chain joins TRBV7-2 and TRBJ1-6; 9 nucleotides align to TRBD1. The V gene end was trimmed by 7 bases and the J gene end by 7 bases; junction bases not matched to a gene: 11. Germline lookup yields CDR1 SGHTA and CDR2 FQGNSA. CDR3 length: 16 residues. The CDR3 nucleotides read TGTGCCAGCATCATTCCCGGGACAGGGCAGAATTCACCCCTCCACTTT. Residues: CASIIPGTGQNSPLHF.

Comments on this clone: This probably arose from a read error, given a far larger clone one base away. In the same sample, other DNA sequences code for this CDR3. The chain has TRBV6-2 or TRBV6-3 and TRBJ2-7; D is uncertain. The germline gives CDR1 MNHEY, CDR2 SVGEGT. This CDR3 has 11 residues. Between the trimmed V and J ends, which lost 2 bases and 6 bases, there was a span of 5 bases. The CDR3 DNA reads as TGTGCCAGCAGTTACGGCGGCGAGCAGTACTTC. This codes for CASSYGGEQYF.

This clone was counted a single time. Mismatch with germline at one junction end may stem from a read error. The chain links TRBV19 to TRBJ2-5, with unresolved D. Germline CDR1 and CDR2: LNHDA and SQIVND (reference sequence). This CDR3 contains 14 residues. The CDR3 region has the DNA TGTGCCAGTAGTTCGACCCGCATCCAAGGGACCCAGTACTTC. Protein: CASSSTRIQGTQYF. Combining the CDR3 with reference TRBV19 and TRBJ2-5 gives the whole variable domain DGGITQSPKYLFRKEGQNVTLSCEQNLNHDAMYWYRQDPGQGLRLIYYSQIVNDFQKGDIAEGYSVSREKKESFPLTVTSAQKNPTAFYLCASSSTRIQGTQYFGPGTRLLVL.

V is TRBV19 and J is TRBJ1-6; D remains ambiguous. The CDR3 is 14 residues long. The germline V gene encodes CDR1 LNHDA and CDR2 SQIVND (reference sequence). Trimming left V 6 bases short and J 7 bases short, with 13 bases between. The chain's CDR3 is CASSRKAGNSPLHF. The DNA for the CDR3 is TGTGCCAGTAGCAGGAAGGCCGGGAATTCACCCCTCCACTTT.

The rearrangement links TRBV2 to TRBJ1-4; 7 nucleotides line up with TRBD1. With V trimmed by 6 bases and J by 7 bases, 8 bases remained unmatched. Germline CDR1 and CDR2: SNHLY and FYNNEI. The CDR3 is made up of 14 amino acids. CDR3: CASRADRVGEKLFF. The CDR3 DNA reads TGTGCCAGCAGAGCCGACAGGGTTGGTGAAAAACTGTTTTTT.

The DNA of the CDR3 is TGTGCCAGCAGCTCATCAGGGATTCGTGGCTACACCTTC. Encoded protein: CASSSSGIRGYTF. The rearrangement links TRBV6-5 to TRBJ1-2; TRBD1 is a possible D gene (5 bases). There are 13 residues in the CDR3. Germline loops: CDR1 MNHEY, CDR2 SVGAGI. V gave up 6 bases and J gave up 7 bases, with 15 bases separating them.

V and J are TRBV3-1 (or the pseudogene TRBV3-2) and TRBJ1-5; 9 positions match TRBD1. CDR3 length equals 16 residues. Per germline, CDR1 LGHDT and CDR2 YNNKEL (reference sequence). The J segment lost 2 bases and the V segment lost 1 base, leaving 3 bases of the junction unmatched. Written as DNA, the CDR3 is TGTGCCAGCAGCCAAGGGACAGGGGACGGCAATCAGCCCCAGCATTTT. This sequence encodes CASSQGTGDGNQPQHF.

In this sample, this clone turned up a few times. The rearrangement links TRBV5-6 to TRBJ1-2; D is ambiguous. Looked up from germline, CDR1 is SGHDT and CDR2 is YYEEEE. V was trimmed by 5 bases and J by 3 bases, leaving 11 bases between them. The CDR3 is 13 residues long. CDR3 nucleotides: TGTGCCAGCAGTTCCGACACGGACTATGGCTACACCTTC. Protein sequence: CASSSDTDYGYTF.